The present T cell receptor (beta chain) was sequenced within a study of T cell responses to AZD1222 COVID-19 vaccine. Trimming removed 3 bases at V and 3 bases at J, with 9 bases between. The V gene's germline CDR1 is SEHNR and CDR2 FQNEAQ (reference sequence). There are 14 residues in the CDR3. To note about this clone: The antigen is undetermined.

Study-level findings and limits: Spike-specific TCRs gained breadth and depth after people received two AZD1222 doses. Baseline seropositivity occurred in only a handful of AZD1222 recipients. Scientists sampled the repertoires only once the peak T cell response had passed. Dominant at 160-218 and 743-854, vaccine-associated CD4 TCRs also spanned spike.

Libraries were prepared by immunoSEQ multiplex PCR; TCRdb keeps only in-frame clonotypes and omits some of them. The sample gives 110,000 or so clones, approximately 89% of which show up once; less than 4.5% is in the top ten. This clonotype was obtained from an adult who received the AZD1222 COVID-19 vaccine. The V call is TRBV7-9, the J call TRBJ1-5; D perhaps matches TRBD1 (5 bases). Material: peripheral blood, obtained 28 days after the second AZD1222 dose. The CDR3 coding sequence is TGTGCCAGCAGCTTTCAAGGACACAATCAGCCCCAGCATTTT. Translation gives CASSFQGHNQPQHF.